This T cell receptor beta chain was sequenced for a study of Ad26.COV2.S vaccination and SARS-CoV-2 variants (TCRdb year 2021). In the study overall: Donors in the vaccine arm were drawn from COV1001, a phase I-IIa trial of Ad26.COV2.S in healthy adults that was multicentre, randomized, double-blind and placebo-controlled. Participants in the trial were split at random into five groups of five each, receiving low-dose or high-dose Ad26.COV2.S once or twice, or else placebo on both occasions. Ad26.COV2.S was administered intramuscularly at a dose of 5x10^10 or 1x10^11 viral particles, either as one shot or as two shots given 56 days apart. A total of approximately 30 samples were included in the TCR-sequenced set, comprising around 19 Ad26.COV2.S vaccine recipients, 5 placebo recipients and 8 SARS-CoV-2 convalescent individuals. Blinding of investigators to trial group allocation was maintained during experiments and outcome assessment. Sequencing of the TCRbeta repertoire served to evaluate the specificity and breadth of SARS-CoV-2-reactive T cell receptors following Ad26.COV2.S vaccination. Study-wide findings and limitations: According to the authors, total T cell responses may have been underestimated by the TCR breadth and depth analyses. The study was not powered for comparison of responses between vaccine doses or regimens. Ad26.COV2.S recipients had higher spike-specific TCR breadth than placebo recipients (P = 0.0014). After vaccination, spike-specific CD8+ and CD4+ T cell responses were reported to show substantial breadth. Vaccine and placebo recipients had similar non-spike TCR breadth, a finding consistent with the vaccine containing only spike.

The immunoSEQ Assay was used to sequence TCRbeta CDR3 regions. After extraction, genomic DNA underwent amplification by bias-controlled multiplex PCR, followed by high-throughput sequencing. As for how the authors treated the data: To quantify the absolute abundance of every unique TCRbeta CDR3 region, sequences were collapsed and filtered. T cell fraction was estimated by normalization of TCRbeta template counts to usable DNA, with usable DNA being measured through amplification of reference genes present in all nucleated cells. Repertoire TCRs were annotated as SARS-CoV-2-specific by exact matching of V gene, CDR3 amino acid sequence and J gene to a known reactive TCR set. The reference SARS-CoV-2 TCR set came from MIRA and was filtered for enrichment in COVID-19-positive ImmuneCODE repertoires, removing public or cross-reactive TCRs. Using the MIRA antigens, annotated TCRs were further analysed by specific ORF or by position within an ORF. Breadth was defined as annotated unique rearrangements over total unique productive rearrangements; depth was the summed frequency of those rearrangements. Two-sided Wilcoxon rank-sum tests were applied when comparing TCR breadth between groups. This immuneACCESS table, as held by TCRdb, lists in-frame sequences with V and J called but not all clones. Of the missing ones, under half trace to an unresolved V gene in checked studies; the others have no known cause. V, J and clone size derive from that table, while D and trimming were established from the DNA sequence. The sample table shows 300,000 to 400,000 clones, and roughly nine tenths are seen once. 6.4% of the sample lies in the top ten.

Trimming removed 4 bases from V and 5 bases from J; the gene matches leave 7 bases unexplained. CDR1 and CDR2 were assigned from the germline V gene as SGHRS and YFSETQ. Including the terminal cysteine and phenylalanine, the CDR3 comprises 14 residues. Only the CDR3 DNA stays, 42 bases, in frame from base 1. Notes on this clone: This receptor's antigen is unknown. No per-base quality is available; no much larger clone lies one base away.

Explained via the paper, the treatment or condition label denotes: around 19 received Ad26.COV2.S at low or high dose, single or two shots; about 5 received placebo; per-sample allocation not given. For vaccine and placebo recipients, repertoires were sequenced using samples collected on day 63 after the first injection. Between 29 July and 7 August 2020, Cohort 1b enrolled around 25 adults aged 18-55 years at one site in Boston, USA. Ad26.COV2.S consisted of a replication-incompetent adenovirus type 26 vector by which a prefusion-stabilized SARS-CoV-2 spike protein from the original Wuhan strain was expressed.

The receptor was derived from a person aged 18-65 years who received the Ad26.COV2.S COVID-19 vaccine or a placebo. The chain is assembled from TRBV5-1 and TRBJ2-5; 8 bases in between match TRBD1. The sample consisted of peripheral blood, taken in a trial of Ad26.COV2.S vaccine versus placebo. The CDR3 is CASSRDRGRETQYF. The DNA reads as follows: TGCGCCAGCAGCCGCGACAGGGGCCGGGAGACCCAGTACTTC.